This record concerns one T cell receptor beta chain sequence. This sample is drawn from a study of blood T cell repertoires in COVID-19. The CDR3 covers 12 residues. V dropped 5 bases and J dropped 7 bases, with 11 bases sitting between them. Sequencing was performed with immunoSEQ multiplex PCR; in TCRdb, only in-frame clones are kept and a portion is missing. The data contain over 250,000 clones, about four fifths of them singletons. Sample: PBMCs or T cells enriched from blood (not recorded which). The receptor was isolated from a man aged 35-49 years who had been exposed to COVID-19. The chain joins TRBV12-3 or TRBV12-4 to TRBJ1-1; tentatively, D is TRBD1 (5 bases). CDR3 residues: CASSRGEDEAFF. The DNA for the CDR3 is TGTGCCAGCAGTCGAGGGGAGGATGAAGCTTTCTTT.